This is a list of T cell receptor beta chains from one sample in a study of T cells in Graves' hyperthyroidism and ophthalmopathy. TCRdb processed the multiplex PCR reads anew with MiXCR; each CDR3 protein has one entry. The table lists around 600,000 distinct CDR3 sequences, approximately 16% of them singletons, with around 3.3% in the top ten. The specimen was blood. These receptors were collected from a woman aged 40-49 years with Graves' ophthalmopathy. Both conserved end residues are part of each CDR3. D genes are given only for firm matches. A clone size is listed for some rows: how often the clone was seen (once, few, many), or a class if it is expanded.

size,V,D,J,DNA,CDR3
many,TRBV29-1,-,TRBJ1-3,TGCAGCGTTGGGGCAGCCTCTGGAAACACCATATATTTT,CSVGAASGNTIYF
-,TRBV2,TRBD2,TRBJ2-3,TGTGCCAGCAGTGAAGAAGGGACTAGATCAGATACGCAGTATTTT,CASSEEGTRSDTQYF
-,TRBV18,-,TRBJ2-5,TGTGCCAGCTCACCACCCCGGGCGATTGAGACCCAGTACTTC,CASSPPRAIETQYF
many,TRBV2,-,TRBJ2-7,TGTGCCAGCAGTACTGACGGCCCCTACGAGCAGTACTTC,CASSTDGPYEQYF
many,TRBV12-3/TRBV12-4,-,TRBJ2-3,TGTGCCAGCATGAGGGACAGCACAGATACGCAGTATTTT,CASMRDSTDTQYF
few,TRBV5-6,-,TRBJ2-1,TGTGCCAGCAGCTTGCCCCCTTTGGCAAATGAGCAGTTCTTC,CASSLPPLANEQFF
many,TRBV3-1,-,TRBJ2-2,TGTGCCAGCAGCCAAGATCGGGGTAGCGTGTTCCCCGGGGAGCTGTTTTTT,CASSQDRGSVFPGELFF
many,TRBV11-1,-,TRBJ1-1,TGTGCCAGCAGCCCGCCCAGAGCCAAGAACACTGAAGCTTTCTTT,CASSPPRAKNTEAFF
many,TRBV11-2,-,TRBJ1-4,TGTGCCAGCAGCTTAGATGTGGGGACTAATGAAAAACTGTTTTTT,CASSLDVGTNEKLFF
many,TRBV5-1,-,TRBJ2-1,TGCGCCAGCAGCTTGCTACCCGGCCATGAGCAGTTCTTC,CASSLLPGHEQFF
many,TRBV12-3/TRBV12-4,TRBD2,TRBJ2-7,TGTGCCAGCAGCCTCACCCAGGCTGGACTAGCGGAGTACGAGCAGTACTTC,CASSLTQAGLAEYEQYF
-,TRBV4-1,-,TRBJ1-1,TGCGCCAGCAGCCAGGGACCGATGAACACTGAAGCTTTCTTT,CASSQGPMNTEAFF
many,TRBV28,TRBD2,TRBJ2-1,TGTGCCAGCAGCGACGGGACTAGCGGGAGGACGAGGGAGCAGTTCTTC,CASSDGTSGRTREQFF
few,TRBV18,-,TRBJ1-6,TGTGCCAGCTCACCACCGGACAGTGGGAATTCACCCCTCCACTTT,CASSPPDSGNSPLHF
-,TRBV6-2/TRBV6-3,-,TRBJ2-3,TGTGCCAGTGTAGGCAGGGTTAGCACAGATACGCAGTATTTT,CASVGRVSTDTQYF
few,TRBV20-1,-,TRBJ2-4,TGCAGTGCCATTCCTCCGGTCGGGGGGCTTAGGAACATTCAGTACTTC,CSAIPPVGGLRNIQYF
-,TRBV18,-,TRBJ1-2,TGTGCCAGCTCATCAACTTCCGGGACGGGCTCTAACTATGGCTACACCTTC,CASSSTSGTGSNYGYTF
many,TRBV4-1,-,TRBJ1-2,TGCGCCAGCAGCCAAGGCCCCAACAGCCTAGCACATGGCTACACCTTC,CASSQGPNSLAHGYTF
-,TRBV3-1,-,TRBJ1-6,TGTGCCAGCAGCCAAGGGTTCGGACAAAATAATTCACCCCTCCACTTT,CASSQGFGQNNSPLHF
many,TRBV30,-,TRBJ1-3,TGTGCCTGGAGTGTAAGAAGCTCTGGAAACACCATATATTTT,CAWSVRSSGNTIYF
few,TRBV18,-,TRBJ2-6,TGTGCCAGCTCACACTCCCTCACCGGGTTAAGCTCTGGGGCCAACGTCCTGACTTTC,CASSHSLTGLSSGANVLTF
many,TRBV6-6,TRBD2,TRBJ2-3,TGTGCCAGCAGTTATCGAGCGGGAGGTACAGATACGCAGTATTTT,CASSYRAGGTDTQYF
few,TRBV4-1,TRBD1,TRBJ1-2,TGCGCCAGCAGCCAAGTGGACAGGTTTGAGTATGGCTACACCTTC,CASSQVDRFEYGYTF
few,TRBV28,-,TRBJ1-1,TGTGCCAGCAGGAATTTACCAGGGTCTGAAGCTTTCTTT,CASRNLPGSEAFF